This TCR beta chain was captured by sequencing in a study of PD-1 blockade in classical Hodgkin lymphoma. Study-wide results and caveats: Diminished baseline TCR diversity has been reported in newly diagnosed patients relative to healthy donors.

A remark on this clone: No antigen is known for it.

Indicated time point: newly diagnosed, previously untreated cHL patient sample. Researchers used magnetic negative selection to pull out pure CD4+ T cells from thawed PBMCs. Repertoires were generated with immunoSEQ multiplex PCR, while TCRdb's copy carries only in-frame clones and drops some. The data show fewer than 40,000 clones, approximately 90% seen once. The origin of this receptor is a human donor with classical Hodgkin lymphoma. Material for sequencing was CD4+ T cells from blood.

The CDR3 sequence: CASSPVGRWGNEQFF. CDR3 DNA sequence: TGCGCCAGCAGCCCGGTGGGTAGGTGGGGAAATGAGCAGTTCTTC. The chain combines TRBV5-1 with TRBJ2-1; D gene uncertain. CDR1 and CDR2 (germline): SGHRS, YFSETQ. The CDR3 runs 15 residues. Trimming removed 4 bases from V and 7 bases from J, with 18 bases in between.